This T cell receptor beta chain was profiled in a study of T cells in Graves' hyperthyroidism and ophthalmopathy. As for the study in general: At initial diagnosis, before any treatment had begun, peripheral blood was obtained. Study-wide points: The majority of expanded thyroid clonotypes above 0.001 also appeared in blood. Onset of ophthalmopathy came a median 6.5 months after the model predicted it.

V was clipped by 1 base and J by 0 bases; unmatched bases: 19. Germline values: CDR1 SGHAT, CDR2 FQNNGV. This CDR3 is built from 22 residues. There were TCR beta CDR3 regions amplified from RNA transcripts. HTBI primers were used for first-round RT-PCR of the TCR CDR3. TCRdb used MiXCR to reprocess the multiplex PCR reads, holding one entry per CDR3 protein. This sample carries under 250,000 distinct CDR3 sequences, about 24% of them seen once, and the ten largest clones take about a third. This clonotype was observed many times. What it binds is unknown. The chain uses TRBV11-2 and TRBJ2-5; 11 bases fit TRBD2. This receptor was identified in a middle-aged woman with Graves' ophthalmopathy. The sequencing input was blood. The CDR3 here is CASSLGPWVPGTSGDHQETQYF. DNA of the CDR3: TGTGCCAGCAGCTTAGGTCCGTGGGTTCCCGGGACTAGCGGAGACCACCAAGAGACCCAGTACTTC.